Presented here are 7 T cell receptor beta chains from one specimen sequenced in a study of beta chain features in type 1 diabetes. Every isolated RNA sample was fully reverse transcribed, so sequencing captured expressed TCRB transcripts. Sequenced by immunoSEQ multiplex PCR; TCRdb stores in-frame clones only, minus some. Found here are about 620,000 clones, 15% to 19% of them singletons; the top ten hold about 0.087%. The sequenced material came from naive CD4+ T cells from blood. These receptors all come from a man younger than 30 in good health.

This clone was found a few times. The J gene is TRBJ2-6, the V gene TRBV19, with D possibly TRBD1 on 6 matching bases. Per germline, CDR1 LNHDA and CDR2 SQIVND (reference sequence). V lost 5 bases, J lost 3 bases, and 11 bases lay in between. The CDR3 consists of 15 residues. The CDR3 bases are TGTGCCAGTAGTTTGTCAGGGGTTGGGGCCAACGTCCTGACTTTC. This gives the protein CASSLSGVGANVLTF.

The genes are TRBV4-1 and TRBJ1-2, with TRBD1 matching 8 bases. Trimming at V came to 0 bases and at J to 4 bases, leaving 7 bases not matched to a gene. The CDR3 is 16 residues long. Germline-derived CDR1 and CDR2 are MGHRA and YSYEKL. CDR3 nucleotide sequence: TGCGCCAGCAGCCAAGATCGGGCCAGGGGGCTCTATGGCTACACCTTC. Translated, it gives CASSQDRARGLYGYTF.

This clone has only a few counts. The chain joins TRBV4-3 to TRBJ2-4; no clear D. CDR1 is LGHNA and CDR2 is YSLEER in the germline V gene. V was cut by 2 bases and J by 0 bases, with 8 bases left in between. There are 15 residues in the CDR3. The CDR3 DNA reads as TGCGCCAGCAGCCAACAAGGGATAGCCAAAAACATTCAGTACTTC. Amino acid sequence: CASSQQGIAKNIQYF.

CDR3 nucleotides: TGTGCCAGCAGTTATTGGGGCAGGGGGCTTGCTCGGGAGCTGTTTTTT. Residues: CASSYWGRGLARELFF. This chain joins TRBV28 and TRBJ2-2, with TRBD1 matching over 8 bases. Germline V gene lookup returns CDR1 MDHEN and CDR2 SYDVKM. Germline trimming cut 4 bases from V and 9 bases from J; bases unmatched to any gene: 13. CDR3 length: 16 amino acids.

This clone was counted a few times. The chain carries TRBV28 and TRBJ1-5; 10 positions match TRBD1. The CDR3 extends over 18 amino acids. The J segment lost 0 bases and the V segment lost 2 bases, leaving 7 bases of the junction unmatched. The V gene's germline CDR1 is MDHEN and CDR2 SYDVKM. The CDR3 DNA reads as TGTGCCAGCAGTTTAGACAGGGGGCTACGTGATAGCAATCAGCCCCAGCATTTT. Translating gives CASSLDRGLRDSNQPQHF.

This rearrangement joins TRBV10-3 to TRBJ2-2; the D is unclear. V lost 6 bases to trimming and J lost 4 bases, with 9 bases between them. CDR3 size: 13 residues. Germline V gene data show CDR1 as ENHRY and CDR2 as SYGVKD. The CDR3 nucleotides are TGTGCCATCAGCGGGCCGATCACCGGGGAGCTGTTTTTT. Its protein product is CAISGPITGELFF.

This clone was seen only a few times. V gene TRBV18 combines with J gene TRBJ1-4; no firm D call. The CDR3 is made up of 13 amino acids. Germline-derived CDR1 and CDR2 are KGHSH and LQKENI. Trimming removed 0 bases from V and 15 bases from J, with 14 bases in between. The CDR3 loop is CASSPPGGEPMFF. CDR3 nucleotide sequence: TGTGCCAGCTCACCACCGGGAGGCGAACCAATGTTTTTT.